One sample yielded the 15 T cell receptor beta chains listed below, sequenced in a study of shared clonotypes between healthy human individuals (dated by TCRdb to about 2020). Receptor libraries were prepared by the immunoSEQ multiplex PCR assay. The table was pulled from immuneACCESS by TCRdb, which kept in-frame rearrangements only. Such tables lose some clones; where checked, under half of the loss comes from unresolved V genes, and the rest has no known cause. The sample table records 2 million to 2.5 million clones; 80% to 95% of these occur just once. 0.39% of the sample goes to the ten largest clones. Sequencing was carried out using naive CD4+ T cells from PBMCs. The cell subset or site label of this sample denotes: CD45RA+ positively selected. Receptors originate from a man aged 18 to 30 in good health. Some clones in this sample may be carry-over from other donors' samples.

The genes are TRBV28 and TRBJ1-2, with D hard to call. Germline V gene data show CDR1 as MDHEN and CDR2 as SYDVKM. Trimming took 1 base from V and 2 from J, leaving 14 bases between them. The CDR3 is made up of 16 amino acids. The CDR3 loop reads CASSLSGSRLNYGYTF. CDR3 coding DNA: TGTGCCAGCAGTTTATCGGGGTCCCGGCTAAACTATGGCTACACCTTC.

CDR3 protein: CASSRPLGGLETQYF. The CDR3 DNA is TGTGCCAGCAGCCGCCCCCTAGGGGGCCTAGAGACCCAGTACTTC. The rearrangement uses TRBV7-9 and TRBJ2-5; 7 positions agree with TRBD1. Germline values: CDR1 SEHNR, CDR2 FQNEAQ (reference sequence). This CDR3 contains 15 residues. The V and J ends lost 5 bases and 4 bases, in that order; junction bases with no gene match: 10.

This clone was detected only once. The same CDR3 also results from other DNA sequences found in this sample. The rearrangement links TRBV7-2 to TRBJ2-5; D is unclear. Trimming removed 2 bases at V and 4 bases at J, with 5 bases between. This CDR3 comprises 12 residues. In germline, CDR1 is SGHTA, CDR2 FQGNSA. The CDR3 is CASSLSRETQYF. DNA for the CDR3: TGTGCCAGCAGCTTATCTCGAGAGACCCAGTACTTC.

This clone showed up just once. Additional DNA sequences in this sample encode the identical CDR3. This chain uses TRBV11-2 with TRBJ1-1; D is possibly TRBD1 (5 bases). The ends were cut back, 3 bases at V and 3 bases at J, with 8 bases in the middle. The germline CDR1 and CDR2 sequences are SGHAT and FQNNGV. This CDR3 contains 13 residues. The CDR3 here is CASSLGRDTEAFF. CDR3 DNA sequence: TGTGCCAGCAGCTTGGGGCGCGACACTGAAGCTTTCTTT.

This chain links TRBV6-1 with TRBJ1-2, with D perhaps matching TRBD1 (6 bases). Trimming took 1 base from V and 8 from J, leaving 14 bases between them. The CDR3 extends over 14 amino acids. CDR1 is MNHNS, CDR2 SASEGT, per germline. CDR3 sequence (DNA): TGTGCCAGCAGTGAAGTTGGGGGGCGGAGCGGCTACACCTTC. Protein product: CASSEVGGRSGYTF.

The chain couples TRBV5-1 to TRBJ2-2, with a possible D match to TRBD1 (5 bases). The CDR3 is made up of 14 amino acids. The germline V gene encodes CDR1 SGHRS and CDR2 YFSETQ. V was trimmed by 1 base and J by 7 bases, leaving 11 bases between them. The CDR3 DNA is TGCGCCAGCAGCTTGCCCCTAGGGGTCGGGGAGCTGTTTTTT. Its protein is CASSLPLGVGELFF. The complete variable domain, with remaining parts taken from reference TRBV5-1 and TRBJ2-2, reads KAGVTQTPRYLIKTRGQQVTLSCSPISGHRSVSWYQQTPGQGLQFLFEYFSETQRNKGNFPGRFSGRQFSNSRSEMNVSTLELGDSALYLCASSLPLGVGELFFGEGSRLTVL.

This chain links TRBV15 with TRBJ1-1; no firm D call. The V end lost 1 base, the J end lost 1 base, and 10 bases lay between the germline ends. Germline CDR1 reads LNHNV; CDR2 reads YYDKDF (reference sequence). This CDR3 comprises 15 residues. The DNA of the CDR3 is TGTGCCACCAGCAGAGGAGGGTCCTCGAACACTGAAGCTTTCTTT. It codes for CATSRGGSSNTEAFF.

V is TRBV19 and J is TRBJ1-3, with D hard to call. The V end was cut by 4 bases, the J end by 2 bases, with 12 bases between. This CDR3 region has 15 residues. Per the germline V gene, CDR1 is LNHDA and CDR2 is SQIVND (reference sequence). For the CDR3, the DNA is TGTGCCAGTAGTACAATACTAGAAGCTGGAAACACCATATATTTT. It codes for CASSTILEAGNTIYF. Drawing the rest from reference TRBV19 and TRBJ1-3, the complete variable domain is DGGITQSPKYLFRKEGQNVTLSCEQNLNHDAMYWYRQDPGQGLRLIYYSQIVNDFQKGDIAEGYSVSREKKESFPLTVTSAQKNPTAFYLCASSTILEAGNTIYFGEGSWLTVV.

The chain carries TRBV27 and TRBJ2-6, with D possibly matching TRBD1 (5 bases). Germline CDR1 and CDR2: MNHEY and SMNVEV (reference sequence). The germline V and J ends were trimmed by 2 bases and 4 bases, with 12 bases remaining between them. The length of the CDR3 is 16 residues. The CDR3 DNA reads as TGTGCCAGCAGTTTAACCCCAGGGCTGGGGGCCAACGTCCTGACTTTC. Translation: CASSLTPGLGANVLTF.

Concerning this clone itself: Other DNA sequences in this sample translate to the same CDR3. The chain employs TRBV5-1 and TRBJ1-5, with D possibly being TRBD1 (5 bases). The V gene's germline CDR1 is SGHRS and CDR2 YFSETQ. This CDR3 region has 14 residues. Trimming stripped 5 bases from V and 0 bases from J, with 9 bases between. The CDR3 region has the DNA TGCGCCAGCAGTTTCGGGGGTAGCAATCAGCCCCAGCATTTT. It translates to CASSFGGSNQPQHF.

The genes are TRBV7-8 and TRBJ1-1, with D possibly TRBD1 on 5 matching bases. This CDR3 spans 13 amino acids. Per germline, CDR1 SGHVS and CDR2 FQNEAQ. Trimming took 4 bases from V and 0 from J, leaving 6 bases between them. CDR3 DNA sequence: TGTGCCAGCAGCTGGGACGTGAACACTGAAGCTTTCTTT. Translating gives CASSWDVNTEAFF.

V gene TRBV9 combines with J gene TRBJ2-7; 10 nucleotides agree with TRBD1. With V trimmed by 4 bases and J by 3 bases, 4 bases remained unmatched. CDR3 length: 14 amino acids. The V gene's germline CDR1 is SGDLS and CDR2 YYNGEE. CDR3 region: CASSRGQGFYEQYF. Written as DNA, the CDR3 is TGTGCCAGCAGCAGGGGACAGGGGTTCTACGAGCAGTACTTC. The complete variable domain, with remaining parts taken from reference TRBV9 and TRBJ2-7, reads DSGVTQTPKHLITATGQRVTLRCSPRSGDLSVYWYQQSLDQGLQFLIQYYNGEERAKGNILERFSAQQFPDLHSELNLSSLELGDSALYFCASSRGQGFYEQYFGPGTRLTVT.

Of note for this clone: Other DNA sequences in the same sample also yield this CDR3. The V gene is TRBV5-1, the J gene TRBJ2-7; D is possibly TRBD2 (5 bases). The ends were cut back, 0 bases at V and 0 bases at J, with 7 bases in the middle. This CDR3 comprises 14 residues. Germline-derived CDR1 and CDR2 are SGHRS and YFSETQ. CDR3 DNA sequence: TGCGCCAGCAGCTTGGTAGAGGGCTCCTACGAGCAGTACTTC. Its protein product is CASSLVEGSYEQYF.

The chain joins TRBV7-8 to TRBJ1-5; TRBD1 aligns across 11 bases. Trimming removed 5 bases from V and 1 base from J; junction bases left unmatched: 4. The CDR3 has 16 amino acids. The germline V gene has CDR1 SGHVS and CDR2 FQNEAQ. CDR3 nucleotide sequence: TGTGCCAGCAGCGCCGGACAGGGGGCGAGCAATCAGCCCCAGCATTTT. This translates into CASSAGQGASNQPQHF. The variable domain in full, completed from reference TRBV7-8 and TRBJ1-5, reads GAGVSQSPRYKVAKRGQDVALRCDPISGHVSLFWYQQALGQGPEFLTYFQNEAQLDKSGLPSDRFFAERPEGSVSTLKIQRTQQEDSAVYLCASSAGQGASNQPQHFGDGTRLSIL.

The DNA of the CDR3 is TGTGCCAGCAGCTTAGGATGGGGGCAGATTACTGAAGCTTTCTTT. This encodes CASSLGWGQITEAFF. The rearrangement uses TRBV7-2 and TRBJ1-1; D might be TRBD1 (6 bases). Germline loops: CDR1 SGHTA, CDR2 FQGNSA. The CDR3 covers 15 residues. The germline V and J ends were trimmed by 1 base and 5 bases, with 14 bases remaining between them.